Listed here are 27 T cell receptor beta chains from one sample, sequenced in a study of T cells after somatic rescue of genetic block. Assay: immunoSEQ multiplex PCR; the TCRdb copy retains only in-frame clones and omits some. Of approximately 110,000 clones listed, around 90% were seen once; the top ten hold 1.4%. Material for sequencing was peripheral blood mononuclear cells (PBMCs). These receptors were obtained from a woman aged 18-30 years.

V and J are TRBV2 and TRBJ1-2; possible D gene TRBD1, 5 bases. CDR1 and CDR2 (germline): SNHLY, FYNNEI. V was shortened by 7 bases and J by 4 bases, with 16 bases between the two germline ends. CDR3 length equals 14 residues. The CDR3 DNA reads TGTGCCAGCATTTACCCTGGGGGGAGCTATGGCTACACCTTC. This sequence encodes CASIYPGGSYGYTF.

The gene calls are TRBV4-1 and TRBJ1-2, with D uncertain. V was pared by 0 bases and J by 4 bases, with 15 bases between. Germline V CDR1 and CDR2: MGHRA, YSYEKL. The CDR3 has 16 amino acids. CDR3 region: CASSQDTPGASYGYTF. In DNA, the CDR3 is TGCGCCAGCAGCCAAGACACGCCAGGCGCCTCCTATGGCTACACCTTC.

The sample holds one count of this clone. The chain links TRBV28 to TRBJ1-5, with D possibly matching TRBD1 (6 bases). Trimming left V 2 bases short and J 6 bases short, with 8 bases between. This CDR3 spans 13 amino acids. Germline V CDR1 and CDR2: MDHEN, SYDVKM. The CDR3 reads CASSLQGTQPQHF. The CDR3 region has the DNA TGTGCCAGCAGTTTACAGGGGACTCAGCCCCAGCATTTT.

CDR3 bases: TGTGCCAGCAGCCAACAATCACAGGGAACCTACGAGCAGTACTTC. It specifies CASSQQSQGTYEQYF. The J gene is TRBJ2-7, the V gene TRBV6-5, with D perhaps TRBD1 (6 bases). CDR1 MNHEY and CDR2 SVGAGI come from the germline V gene. Trimming took 6 bases from V and 2 from J, leaving 17 bases between them. The CDR3 consists of 15 residues.

This clone was counted a single time. V usage is TRBV27 and J usage is TRBJ2-7, with D possibly called TRBD1 or TRBD2 (7 bases each). The CDR3 runs to 14 residues. V lost 4 bases and J lost 3, with 13 bases in between. CDR1 is MNHEY and CDR2 is SMNVEV in the germline V gene (reference sequence). CDR3 coding DNA: TGTGCCAGCAGTTCAACAGGGGAGGGCTACGAGCAGTACTTC. Its protein is CASSSTGEGYEQYF.

This rearrangement joins TRBV4-2 to TRBJ2-1; D ambiguous. This CDR3 comprises 16 residues. Germline V CDR1 and CDR2: LGHNA, YNFKEQ. Deletions cut 1 base from V and 5 bases from J, with 15 bases between. Here the CDR3 reads CASSQAIGRQNNEQFF. Written as DNA, the CDR3 is TGTGCCAGCAGCCAAGCGATCGGCCGGCAAAACAATGAGCAGTTCTTC.

This sequence joins TRBV12-5 and TRBJ1-3; D not certain. Trimming stripped 0 bases from V and 0 bases from J, with 27 bases between. The CDR3 extends over 22 amino acids. Per the germline V gene, CDR1 is LGHNT and CDR2 is FRNRAP. The CDR3 sequence is CASGLVRWLQLPKDSSGNTIYF. CDR3 sequence (DNA): TGTGCTAGTGGTTTGGTACGCTGGCTACAACTCCCCAAGGATAGCTCTGGAAACACCATATATTTT.

The chain links TRBV19 to TRBJ1-5; no clear D gene. The CDR3 extends over 12 amino acids. The ends were cut back, 5 bases at V and 10 bases at J, with 12 bases in the middle. Germline CDR1 LNHDA, CDR2 SQIVND (reference sequence). The CDR3 sequence is CASSFVQSPQHF. The CDR3 DNA reads as TGTGCCAGTAGTTTTGTACAGAGTCCCCAGCATTTT.

The J gene is TRBJ2-3, the V gene TRBV19; D remains ambiguous. This CDR3 contains 18 residues. The V gene's germline CDR1 is LNHDA and CDR2 SQIVND (reference sequence). Trimming pared 1 base from V and 2 bases from J, leaving 19 bases between. CDR3 loop: CASSIARIAPTSTDTQYF. Here the CDR3 DNA reads TGTGCCAGTAGTATAGCTAGGATAGCCCCAACCTCCACAGATACGCAGTATTTT.

This chain links TRBV10-3 with TRBJ2-7; possibly TRBD2 for D (5 bases). CDR1 and CDR2 from the germline V gene are ENHRY and SYGVKD. This CDR3 region has 13 residues. Trimming took 4 bases from V and 3 from J, leaving 10 bases between them. This CDR3 is CAISVRGGYEQYF. DNA for the CDR3: TGTGCCATCAGTGTCCGGGGTGGCTACGAGCAGTACTTC.

The V gene is TRBV6-5, the J gene TRBJ2-7; 7 nucleotides agree with TRBD1. Per germline, CDR1 MNHEY and CDR2 SVGAGI. This CDR3 comprises 13 residues. With 5 bases clipped from V and 2 bases from J, the junction kept 3 bases outside the gene matches. The CDR3 here is CASSRQGTYEQYF. The CDR3 DNA reads as TGTGCCAGCAGTCGACAGGGTACCTACGAGCAGTACTTC.

The chain employs TRBV30 and TRBJ1-2, with D unresolved. The CDR3 length is 13 residues. Germline V gene lookup returns CDR1 GTSNPN and CDR2 SVGIG (reference sequence). Deletions cut 3 bases from V and 7 bases from J, with 15 bases between. CDR3 region: CAWRPEVLGGYTF. CDR3 bases: TGTGCCTGGAGACCAGAGGTGCTGGGTGGCTACACCTTC. Combining the CDR3 with reference TRBV30 and TRBJ1-2 gives the whole variable domain SQTIHQWPATLVQPVGSPLSLECTVEGTSNPNLYWYRQAAGRGLQLLFYSVGIGQISSEVPQNLSASRPQDRQFILSSKKLLLSDSGFYLCAWRPEVLGGYTFGSGTRLTVV.

The chain employs TRBV7-9 and TRBJ2-2; 10 nucleotides align to TRBD1. Trimming at V came to 4 bases and at J to 2 bases, leaving 7 bases not matched to a gene. This CDR3 contains 17 residues. In germline, CDR1 is SEHNR, CDR2 FQNEAQ (reference sequence). The CDR3 reads CASSSLRDRGNTGELFF. The CDR3 region has the DNA TGTGCCAGCAGCTCTCTCCGGGACAGGGGTAACACCGGGGAGCTGTTTTTT.

The V and J genes are TRBV4-1 and TRBJ1-2; tentative D call: TRBD1 (5 bases). This CDR3 has 14 residues. V was trimmed by 0 bases and J by 6 bases, leaving 11 bases between them. Germline V CDR1 and CDR2: MGHRA, YSYEKL. CDR3 sequence: CASSQEGGVDGYTF. CDR3 DNA: TGCGCCAGCAGCCAAGAAGGAGGGGTTGATGGCTACACCTTC.

The V and J genes are TRBV27 and TRBJ2-1; D remains ambiguous. Trimming pared 3 bases from V and 5 bases from J, leaving 11 bases between. Germline V CDR1 and CDR2: MNHEY, SMNVEV (reference sequence). The CDR3 consists of 14 residues. In DNA form, the CDR3 reads TGTGCCAGCAGTTTTACCAGAGAACACAATGAGCAGTTCTTC. The encoded protein is CASSFTREHNEQFF.

This sequence joins TRBV4-1 and TRBJ1-4, with D unresolved. Germline V gives CDR1 MGHRA, CDR2 YSYEKL. V lost 3 bases and J lost 7, with 9 bases in between. This CDR3 comprises 13 residues. The CDR3 sequence is CASSQALAEKLFF. CDR3 DNA: TGCGCCAGCAGCCAGGCTCTTGCTGAAAAACTGTTTTTT.

The rearrangement uses TRBV27 and TRBJ2-1, with a tentative D call TRBD2 (6 bases). The germline V and J ends were trimmed by 5 bases and 8 bases, with 19 bases remaining between them. This CDR3 has 15 residues. Germline CDR1 MNHEY, CDR2 SMNVEV (reference sequence). The CDR3 DNA sequence: TGTGCCAGCAGTCTCCGACACGGGAGAGAGGATGAGCAGTTCTTC. This gives the protein CASSLRHGREDEQFF.

The rearrangement uses TRBV11-3 and TRBJ1-2; D is undetermined. Germline CDR1 is SGHNT and CDR2 is YENEEA. Trimming removed 1 base at V and 2 bases at J, with 8 bases between. This CDR3 is 14 amino acids long. The CDR3 region is CASSLGGSNYGYTF. The DNA of the CDR3 is TGTGCCAGCAGCTTAGGCGGCAGCAACTATGGCTACACCTTC.

The count of this clone is one. The rearrangement uses TRBV5-4 and TRBJ2-3; TRBD1 aligns across 8 bases. The germline gives CDR1 SGHNT, CDR2 YYREEE (reference sequence). CDR3 size: 15 residues. J was trimmed by 2 bases and V by 5 bases; bases with no gene match: 7. This CDR3 is CASRAGTGDTDTQYF. In DNA form, the CDR3 reads TGTGCCAGCAGGGCCGGGACAGGAGACACAGATACGCAGTATTTT. Combining the CDR3 with reference TRBV5-4 and TRBJ2-3 gives the whole variable domain ETGVTQSPTHLIKTRGQQVTLRCSSQSGHNTVSWYQQALGQGPQFIFQYYREEENGRGNFPPRFSGLQFPNYSSELNVNALELDDSALYLCASRAGTGDTDTQYFGPGTRLTVL.

There are a few counts of this clone. The chain joins TRBV5-5 to TRBJ1-5, with D possibly TRBD1 on 5 matching bases. Trimming removed 3 bases from V and 1 base from J, with 8 bases in between. Germline V gene sequence: CDR1 SGHKS, CDR2 YYEKEE (reference sequence). This CDR3 comprises 14 residues. The CDR3, as DNA: TGTGCCAGCAGCTGGGACGGGAGCAATCAGCCCCAGCATTTT. Its translation is CASSWDGSNQPQHF.

V gene TRBV11-3 combines with J gene TRBJ2-7; 9 bases fit TRBD1. The V gene end was trimmed by 5 bases and the J gene end by 3 bases; junction bases not matched to a gene: 5. Germline assignment: CDR1 SGHNT and CDR2 YENEEA. The CDR3 spans 14 residues. The CDR3: CASSPEDRGYEQYF. Written as DNA, the CDR3 is TGTGCCAGCAGCCCGGAGGACAGGGGCTACGAGCAGTACTTC.

The chain joins TRBV11-2 to TRBJ2-3; 7 bases align to TRBD2. Losses at the gene ends were 1 base for V and 2 bases for J; bases not matched to a gene: 6. Germline V gives CDR1 SGHAT, CDR2 FQNNGV. The CDR3 totals 16 residues. The CDR3: CASSLGFGTITDTQYF. In DNA form, the CDR3 reads TGTGCCAGCAGCTTAGGGTTCGGGACTATCACAGATACGCAGTATTTT.

The chain is built from TRBV29-1 and TRBJ2-2; maybe TRBD2 (6 bases). Germline V CDR1 and CDR2: SQVTM, ANQGSEA. The CDR3 runs 14 residues. The V gene lost 5 bases and the J gene lost 6 bases, with 16 bases spanning the gap. The CDR3 region has the DNA TGCAGCGTTCCCGATGAGGAGGGCGCCGGGGAGCTGTTTTTT. Protein: CSVPDEEGAGELFF.

The V gene is TRBV5-6, the J gene TRBJ1-5, with TRBD1 matching over 10 bases. Germline CDR1 is SGHDT and CDR2 is YYEEEE. After removal of 4 bases from V and 6 bases from J, the junction contained 7 bases not matched to a gene. This CDR3 has 15 residues. The CDR3 loop reads CASSRRDRGGQPQHF. The CDR3 bases are TGTGCCAGCAGCCGGAGGGACAGGGGAGGTCAGCCCCAGCATTTT.

V and J are TRBV11-3 and TRBJ1-5, with a possible D match to TRBD1 (6 bases). The CDR3 spans 13 residues. Deletions cut 2 bases from V and 7 bases from J, with 9 bases between. Germline V gene data show CDR1 as SGHNT and CDR2 as YENEEA. The CDR3 DNA follows: TGTGCCAGCAGCTTAAGGGGGGGACAGCCCCAGCATTTT. Protein: CASSLRGGQPQHF.

The chain joins TRBV11-1 to TRBJ2-7, with a tentative D call TRBD2 (5 bases). V lost 4 bases and J 0 bases, leaving 16 bases between the germline ends. Germline values: CDR1 SGHAT, CDR2 FQDESV (reference sequence). There are 16 residues in the CDR3. The CDR3 sequence: CASSSAPGFLSYEQYF. For the CDR3, the DNA is TGTGCCAGCAGCTCCGCTCCGGGGTTCCTCTCCTACGAGCAGTACTTC.

The V gene is TRBV5-1, the J gene TRBJ1-1; the D gene is possibly TRBD1 (5 bases). The V gene lost 3 bases and the J gene lost 5 bases, with 17 bases spanning the gap. Germline assignment: CDR1 SGHRS and CDR2 YFSETQ. This CDR3 is built from 15 residues. The CDR3 DNA follows: TGCGCCAGCAGCTATCATCAGGGTTCTTCGACTGAAGCTTTCTTT. Protein: CASSYHQGSSTEAFF.